This passage covers 9 T cell receptor beta chains from one sample sequenced in a study of blood T cell repertoires in COVID-19. Clones were sequenced by immunoSEQ multiplex PCR, and TCRdb holds only the in-frame ones, with some missing. The repertoire holds about 300,000 clones, with 70% to 90% as singletons. Sequenced: PBMCs or T cells enriched from blood (not recorded which). The receptors originated from a woman aged 30 to 39 who had recovered from COVID-19.

This chain links TRBV30 with TRBJ1-2; a possible D gene is TRBD1 (6 bases). V was pared by 4 bases and J by 3 bases, with 6 bases between. CDR1 is GTSNPN and CDR2 is SVGIG in the germline V gene (reference sequence). The CDR3 spans 11 residues. The CDR3 region is CAWNRDYGYTF. Written as DNA, the CDR3 is TGTGCCTGGAACAGGGACTATGGCTACACCTTC.

This clone was seen only once. The rearrangement links TRBV12-3 or TRBV12-4 to TRBJ1-1, with a weak D call TRBD1 (6 bases). The ends were cut back, 3 bases at V and 5 bases at J, with 10 bases in the middle. The CDR3 is 13 residues long. The CDR3 is CASSLEGGTEAFF. CDR3 coding DNA: TGTGCCAGCAGTTTGGAGGGGGGGACTGAAGCTTTCTTT.

The CDR3 sequence is CASSPTKNGYTF. CDR3 nucleotides: TGTGCCAGCAGTCCGACAAAGAATGGCTACACCTTC. The chain combines TRBV6-5 with TRBJ1-2; D is unclear. Germline-derived CDR1 and CDR2 are MNHEY and SVGAGI. CDR3 length: 12 amino acids. V gave up 5 bases and J gave up 6 bases, with 10 bases separating them.

This clone was seen just once. This sequence joins TRBV27 and TRBJ2-5; the D gene is possibly TRBD2 (6 bases). V was trimmed by 5 bases and J by 1 base, leaving 11 bases between them. The CDR3 spans 14 residues. Germline V gene lookup returns CDR1 MNHEY and CDR2 SMNVEV (reference sequence). In nucleotides, the CDR3 is TGTGCCAGCAGTCGGACGACTAGCCAAGAGACCCAGTACTTC. Translating it yields CASSRTTSQETQYF.

V usage is TRBV3-1 (or the pseudogene TRBV3-2) and J usage is TRBJ2-3; tentatively, D is TRBD1 (6 bases). Trimming cost V 5 bases and J 6 bases, with 9 bases left between them. The CDR3 contains 12 residues. Germline CDR1 is LGHDT and CDR2 is YNNKEL (reference sequence). CDR3 sequence: CASSVRGDTQYF. The CDR3 nucleotides read TGTGCCAGCAGCGTAAGGGGGGATACGCAGTATTTT.

J is TRBJ2-5 and V is TRBV3-1 (or the pseudogene TRBV3-2); 8 bases map to TRBD2. V shed 1 base and J 5 bases; nucleotides not matched to a gene: 9. Germline CDR1 and CDR2: LGHDT and YNNKEL (reference sequence). CDR3 length: 16 amino acids. CDR3 protein: CASSQVAGGARETQYF. The CDR3 DNA follows: TGTGCCAGCAGCCAAGTCGCCGGGGGGGCCCGTGAGACCCAGTACTTC.

This clone was counted a few times. This chain joins TRBV19 and TRBJ1-1; 10 bases are a match to TRBD1. Trimming at V came to 7 bases and at J to 7 bases, leaving 6 bases not matched to a gene. Germline V gene data show CDR1 as LNHDA and CDR2 as SQIVND (reference sequence). The CDR3 is 13 amino acids. The CDR3 nucleotides read TGTGCCAGTACCCACGGGACAGGGGTTGAAGCTTTCTTT. Translated, it gives CASTHGTGVEAFF.

The CDR3 spells CASSPGLAAGELFF. Here the CDR3 DNA reads TGTGCCAGCTCACCAGGGCTAGCCGCCGGGGAGCTGTTTTTT. V gene TRBV18 combines with J gene TRBJ2-2; TRBD2 might be the D (5 bases). There are 14 residues in the CDR3. Germline values: CDR1 KGHSH, CDR2 LQKENI. Trimming took 2 bases from V and 6 from J, leaving 10 bases between them.

The rearrangement links TRBV11-2 to TRBJ2-7; 10 bases line up with TRBD1. J gave up 5 bases and V 4 bases, and 5 bases lay outside the gene matches. This CDR3 has 14 residues. Germline values: CDR1 SGHAT, CDR2 FQNNGV. The CDR3 DNA reads TGTGCCAGCAGCTCTAGACAGGGGGCCCACGAGCAGTACTTC. Translated, it gives CASSSRQGAHEQYF.